These 28 T cell receptor beta chains share one sample of origin, sequenced in a study of blood T cell repertoires in COVID-19. The data were produced by immunoSEQ multiplex PCR, yet TCRdb's version contains in-frame clones alone and is incomplete. This table holds about 260,000 clones, roughly 86% found once. The sequenced sample consisted of peripheral blood. The receptors here all came from a man aged 35 to 55 with active or convalescent COVID-19.

The gene calls are TRBV28 and TRBJ1-2; D gene ambiguous. This CDR3 spans 15 amino acids. CDR1 and CDR2 (germline): MDHEN, SYDVKM. V was trimmed by 5 bases and J by 2 bases, leaving 15 bases between them. CDR3 in amino acids: CASSGYWESNYGYTF. Written as DNA, the CDR3 is TGTGCCAGCAGTGGGTATTGGGAGTCGAACTATGGCTACACCTTC.

Notes on this clone: Other nucleotide sequences in the sample specify the same CDR3. The chain uses TRBV9 and TRBJ1-6, with D possibly matching TRBD1 (5 bases). Germline V lookup: CDR1 SGDLS, CDR2 YYNGEE. V was pared by 2 bases and J by 6 bases, with 12 bases between. The CDR3 loop spans 15 amino acids. The CDR3, as DNA: TGTGCCAGCAGCGTCTCGGGGGGGAGTAATTCACCCCTCCACTTT. It encodes CASSVSGGSNSPLHF.

The rearrangement joins TRBV5-1 to TRBJ2-1; 9 bases align to TRBD2. V trimming: 4 bases; J trimming: 6 bases; junction bases outside the gene matches: 8. This CDR3 is 15 amino acids long. Per the germline V gene, CDR1 is SGHRS and CDR2 is YFSETQ. CDR3 protein: CASSRLADMSNEQFF. CDR3 DNA: TGCGCCAGCAGCCGACTAGCGGACATGAGCAATGAGCAGTTCTTC.

A note on this clone: A much more abundant neighbour one base away suggests this may be a read error. V is TRBV7-9 and J is TRBJ2-7; 7 bases agree with TRBD1. This CDR3 has 13 amino acids. Germline assignment: CDR1 SEHNR and CDR2 FQNEAQ (reference sequence). V trimming: 3 bases; J trimming: 2 bases; junction bases outside the gene matches: 1. Written as DNA, the CDR3 is TGTGCCAGCAGCTTCGGGACAGCCTACGAGCAGTACTTC. Its translation is CASSFGTAYEQYF.

V usage is TRBV5-4 and J usage is TRBJ2-1; D perhaps matches TRBD1 (6 bases). The CDR3 runs to 15 residues. Germline V gene sequence: CDR1 SGHNT, CDR2 YYREEE (reference sequence). The ends were cut back, 5 bases at V and 2 bases at J, with 14 bases in the middle. CDR3 coding DNA: TGTGCCAGCAGATCTGCCGGGACAACCTACAATGAGCAGTTCTTC. Residues: CASRSAGTTYNEQFF.

This chain uses TRBV2 with TRBJ1-3, with D possibly TRBD1 on 5 matching bases. The V gene's germline CDR1 is SNHLY and CDR2 FYNNEI. The CDR3 runs 15 residues. V lost 8 bases, J lost 0 bases, and 14 bases lay in between. CDR3 region: CASVGDSDSGNTIYF. For the CDR3, the DNA is TGTGCCAGCGTGGGGGACTCAGACTCTGGAAACACCATATATTTT.

V and J are TRBV5-1 and TRBJ1-6, with 7 bases lining up with TRBD1. V lost 2 bases to trimming and J lost 5 bases; unmatched junction nucleotides: 7. The length of the CDR3 is 16 residues. Germline values: CDR1 SGHRS, CDR2 YFSETQ. The CDR3 here is CASSFFPGTDNSPLHF. DNA for the CDR3: TGCGCCAGCAGCTTTTTCCCCGGGACAGATAATTCACCCCTCCACTTT.

The chain couples TRBV19 to TRBJ1-6; TRBD1 might be the D (5 bases). The ends were cut back, 4 bases at V and 4 bases at J, with 17 bases in the middle. Germline CDR1 reads LNHDA; CDR2 reads SQIVND (reference sequence). The CDR3 sequence is 17 residues long. CDR3 in amino acids: CASSTDGADKYNSPLHF. The CDR3 DNA sequence: TGTGCCAGTAGTACGGATGGGGCGGATAAGTATAATTCACCCCTCCACTTT.

This sequence joins TRBV7-3 and TRBJ2-7, with D perhaps TRBD2 (5 bases). CDR3 length: 14 residues. V was pared by 5 bases and J by 3 bases, with 14 bases between. Per the germline V gene, CDR1 is SGHTA and CDR2 is FQGTGA. In DNA form, the CDR3 reads TGTGCCAGCAGCCCCCATAGGGAGCACTACGAGCAGTACTTC. It is translated as CASSPHREHYEQYF.

The V call is TRBV7-8, the J call TRBJ2-5, with 9 bases lining up with TRBD2. V trimming: 3 bases; J trimming: 4 bases; junction bases outside the gene matches: 6. Looked up from germline, CDR1 is SGHVS and CDR2 is FQNEAQ. The CDR3 has 15 residues. CDR3 amino acids: CASSFISGSPETQYF. In nucleotides, the CDR3 is TGTGCCAGCAGCTTCATTAGCGGGAGTCCAGAGACCCAGTACTTC.

V is TRBV24-1 and J is TRBJ2-5; possibly TRBD1 for D (7 bases). The CDR3 is made up of 16 amino acids. Germline V lookup: CDR1 KGHDR, CDR2 SFDVKD. The ends were cut back, 5 bases at V and 2 bases at J, with 17 bases in the middle. This CDR3 reads CATSATRGAGQETQYF. The CDR3 nucleotides read TGTGCCACCAGTGCCACCAGGGGGGCGGGTCAAGAGACCCAGTACTTC.

This chain joins TRBV7-6 and TRBJ2-2, with 13 nucleotides matching TRBD2. The ends lost 5 bases at V and 4 bases at J; junction bases unmatched: 13. There are 19 residues in the CDR3. Germline lookup yields CDR1 SGHVS and CDR2 FNYEAQ. CDR3 coding DNA: TGTGCCAGCAGCCCGCGACTAGCGGGGGGAGCCTCGGGCACCGGGGAGCTGTTTTTT. Amino acid sequence: CASSPRLAGGASGTGELFF. Together with reference TRBV7-6 and TRBJ2-2, the CDR3 gives the full variable domain: GAGVSQSPRYKVTKRGQDVALRCDPISGHVSLYWYRQALGQGPEFLTYFNYEAQQDKSGLPNDRFSAERPEGSISTLTIQRTEQRDSAMYRCASSPRLAGGASGTGELFFGEGSRLTVL.

This chain's CDR3 is CASSRSRDRVDQPQHF. CDR3 nucleotide sequence: TGTGCCAGCAGCCGAAGCCGGGACAGGGTCGATCAGCCCCAGCATTTT. The chain joins TRBV6-2 or TRBV6-3 to TRBJ1-5, with 9 bases fitting TRBD1. The trim removed 6 bases at V and 5 bases at J, leaving 11 bases unmatched. From germline, CDR1 is MNHEY and CDR2 SVGEGT. This CDR3 comprises 16 residues.

The J gene is TRBJ2-3, the V gene TRBV10-1, with TRBD2 identical over 9 bases. The CDR3 sequence is 16 residues long. V shed 2 bases and J 1 base; nucleotides not matched to a gene: 4. Germline CDR1 and CDR2: WNHNN and SYGVQD (reference sequence). The CDR3 loop reads CASSEGLASRTDTQYF. In nucleotides, the CDR3 is TGCGCCAGCAGTGAGGGACTAGCGTCTCGCACAGATACGCAGTATTTT.

The chain employs TRBV6-2 or TRBV6-3 and TRBJ2-3, with 11 nucleotides matching TRBD2. V dropped 3 bases and J dropped 2; count of bases not matched to a gene: 1. Germline V gives CDR1 MNHEY, CDR2 SVGEGT. CDR3 size: 15 residues. This CDR3 reads CASSYSGGATDTQYF. The CDR3 region has the DNA TGTGCCAGCAGTTATAGCGGGGGGGCCACAGATACGCAGTATTTT.

This clone was recorded once. V usage is TRBV7-3 and J usage is TRBJ2-1, with TRBD2 matching over 7 bases. Germline V lookup: CDR1 SGHTA, CDR2 FQGTGA. The CDR3 extends over 17 amino acids. J was trimmed by 9 bases and V by 4 bases; bases with no gene match: 18. Written as DNA, the CDR3 is TGTGCCAGCAGCTCTCACCTAGGTAGCGGGCTTCTTGCTGAGCAGTTCTTC. It codes for CASSSHLGSGLLAEQFF.

The V gene is TRBV5-1, the J gene TRBJ1-4; 9 nucleotides line up with TRBD1. V shed 7 bases and J 8 bases; nucleotides not matched to a gene: 9. The CDR3 length is 14 residues. Germline assignment: CDR1 SGHRS and CDR2 YFSETQ. The CDR3 region has the DNA TGCGCCAGCGGATCCGGGACAGGGTACGAAAAACTGTTTTTT. This codes for CASGSGTGYEKLFF. The whole variable domain, filled in from reference TRBV5-1 and TRBJ1-4, reads KAGVTQTPRYLIKTRGQQVTLSCSPISGHRSVSWYQQTPGQGLQFLFEYFSETQRNKGNFPGRFSGRQFSNSRSEMNVSTLELGDSALYLCASGSGTGYEKLFFGSGTQLSVL.

The chain is built from TRBV5-1 and TRBJ2-3, with 12 bases matching TRBD2. CDR3 length: 15 residues. With 4 bases clipped from V and 2 bases from J, the junction kept 2 bases outside the gene matches. The germline CDR1 and CDR2 sequences are SGHRS and YFSETQ. CDR3 residues: CASSLAGGITDTQYF. As DNA, the CDR3 is TGCGCCAGCAGCCTAGCGGGAGGGATCACAGATACGCAGTATTTT.

J is TRBJ2-2 and V is TRBV5-1, with 9 nucleotides matching TRBD1. Germline V gene lookup returns CDR1 SGHRS and CDR2 YFSETQ. Trimming at V came to 4 bases and at J to 4 bases, leaving 8 bases not matched to a gene. The CDR3 covers 16 residues. The CDR3 sequence: CASSHRGRGRTGELFF. The CDR3 bases are TGCGCCAGCAGCCACAGGGGGCGCGGTCGCACCGGGGAGCTGTTTTTT. The entire variable domain, with the rest obtained from reference TRBV5-1 and TRBJ2-2, is as follows: KAGVTQTPRYLIKTRGQQVTLSCSPISGHRSVSWYQQTPGQGLQFLFEYFSETQRNKGNFPGRFSGRQFSNSRSEMNVSTLELGDSALYLCASSHRGRGRTGELFFGEGSRLTVL.

The chain couples TRBV9 to TRBJ2-1; TRBD2 matches 9 bases. Germline assignment: CDR1 SGDLS and CDR2 YYNGEE. Unmatched junction bases numbered 11, after V lost 4 bases and J lost 9 bases. The CDR3 spans 15 residues. The CDR3 region is CASSREPSGESEQFF. In nucleotides, the CDR3 is TGTGCCAGCAGCCGCGAGCCTAGCGGGGAATCTGAGCAGTTCTTC.

The CDR3 DNA follows: TGTGCCAGCAGCCAAGGGACTACTCTCACAGATACGCAGTATTTT. This encodes CASSQGTTLTDTQYF. The chain uses TRBV14 and TRBJ2-3; D is perhaps TRBD2 (6 bases). Per germline, CDR1 SGHDN and CDR2 FVKESK. The V and J ends lost 1 base and 2 bases respectively, with 10 bases between them. This CDR3 comprises 15 residues.

This clone was seen once. The chain links TRBV3-1 (or the pseudogene TRBV3-2) to TRBJ2-1; a possible D gene is TRBD2 (5 bases). Germline CDR1 reads LGHDT; CDR2 reads YNNKEL (reference sequence). The CDR3 is 16 residues long. V lost 4 bases to trimming and J lost 3 bases, with 16 bases between them. The CDR3 region is CASSRRTLHNYNEQFF. The CDR3 DNA follows: TGTGCCAGCAGCCGCCGGACTTTACACAACTACAATGAGCAGTTCTTC.

The chain is built from TRBV5-5 and TRBJ2-7; 11 nucleotides match TRBD1. The germline gives CDR1 SGHKS, CDR2 YYEKEE (reference sequence). Losses at the gene ends were 1 base for V and 3 bases for J; bases not matched to a gene: 6. CDR3 length: 16 residues. The CDR3 spells CASSLLGTGGFYEQYF. In nucleotides, the CDR3 is TGTGCCAGCAGCTTGTTAGGGACAGGGGGTTTCTACGAGCAGTACTTC.

The chain recombines TRBV27 with TRBJ2-5; 7 nucleotides line up with TRBD2. V lost 1 base, J lost 4 bases, and 3 bases stayed unmatched. Germline lookup yields CDR1 MNHEY and CDR2 SMNVEV (reference sequence). CDR3 size: 14 residues. The CDR3 coding sequence is TGTGCCAGCAGTTTATTGGGGGGGGGAGAGACCCAGTACTTC. This codes for CASSLLGGGETQYF.

The rearrangement joins TRBV30 to TRBJ1-3; TRBD1 matches at 8 bases. The germline V gene has CDR1 GTSNPN and CDR2 SVGIG (reference sequence). The CDR3 sequence is 16 residues long. V dropped 4 bases and J dropped 8; count of bases not matched to a gene: 16. The CDR3 sequence: CAWNLGTGGAWDTIYF. CDR3 sequence (DNA): TGTGCCTGGAACTTAGGGACAGGAGGCGCCTGGGACACCATATATTTT. Variable domain in full (rest from reference TRBV30 and TRBJ1-3): SQTIHQWPATLVQPVGSPLSLECTVEGTSNPNLYWYRQAAGRGLQLLFYSVGIGQISSEVPQNLSASRPQDRQFILSSKKLLLSDSGFYLCAWNLGTGGAWDTIYFGEGSWLTVV.

The rearrangement links TRBV27 to TRBJ2-2; 8 nucleotides match TRBD2. CDR3 length: 15 amino acids. Germline assignment: CDR1 MNHEY and CDR2 SMNVEV (reference sequence). Unmatched junction bases numbered 11, after V lost 6 bases and J lost 8 bases. CDR3 protein: CASRRKAGGLGELFF. CDR3 nucleotides: TGTGCCAGCAGGAGGAAGGCGGGAGGTTTAGGGGAGCTGTTTTTT.

The chain carries TRBV30 and TRBJ1-5, with 7 positions matching TRBD1. Germline-derived CDR1 and CDR2 are GTSNPN and SVGIG (reference sequence). The V and J ends lost 3 bases and 2 bases, in that order; junction bases with no gene match: 7. The CDR3 contains 15 residues. CDR3 region: CAWSKGAAGNQPQHF. Here the CDR3 DNA reads TGTGCCTGGAGCAAGGGGGCGGCGGGCAATCAGCCCCAGCATTTT.

The sample holds one count of this clone. This chain joins TRBV6-5 and TRBJ2-3; 8 bases fit TRBD2. V shed 2 bases and J 5 bases; nucleotides not matched to a gene: 3. Germline V lookup: CDR1 MNHEY, CDR2 SVGAGI. The CDR3 is 14 residues long. The CDR3 loop is CASSYRGGLDTQYF. Here the CDR3 DNA reads TGTGCCAGCAGTTACCGGGGGGGACTAGATACGCAGTATTTT.